This T cell receptor (beta chain) was identified during a study of blood T cell repertoires in COVID-19. Looking at the study overall: Whether acute or convalescent, the COVID-19 samples came from the United States, Italy and Spain. T cells, B-cell-depleted T cells, or PBMCs provided the cDNA or gDNA that served as material.

Source study methods: By means of reference gene primer amplification, nucleated cell counts were estimated. The assay was immunoSEQ multiplex PCR, and TCRdb's table has in-frame clones only and misses some. The V and J calls and the clone size are those of that table, but D and trimming were determined from the DNA. The sample has about 150,000 clones, 83% seen once. The CDR3 length is 12 residues. Germline V lookup: CDR1 SQVTM, CDR2 ANQGSEA. Trimming took off 7 bases at V and 0 bases at J, with 10 bases between the two ends. The sequence was obtained from a woman aged 80 or older with acute or convalescent COVID-19. The sample consisted of peripheral blood. J is TRBJ2-7 and V is TRBV29-1; the D is unclear. CDR3 nucleotides: TGCAGCGCTACAGTGTACTCCTACGAGCAGTACTTC. It yields the protein CSATVYSYEQYF.